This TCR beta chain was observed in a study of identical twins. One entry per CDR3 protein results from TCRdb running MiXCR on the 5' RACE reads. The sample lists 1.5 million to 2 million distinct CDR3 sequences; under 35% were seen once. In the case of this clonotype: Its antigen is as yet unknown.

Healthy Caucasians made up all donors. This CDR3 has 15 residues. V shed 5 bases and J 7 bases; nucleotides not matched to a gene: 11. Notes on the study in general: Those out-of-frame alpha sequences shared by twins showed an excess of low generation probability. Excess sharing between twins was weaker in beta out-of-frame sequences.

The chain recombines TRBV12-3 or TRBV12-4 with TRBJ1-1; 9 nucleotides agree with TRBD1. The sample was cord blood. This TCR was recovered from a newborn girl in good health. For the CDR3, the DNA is TGTGCCAGCAGTGGTGTACGGGACAGGGCATTTGAAGCTTTCTTT. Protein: CASSGVRDRAFEAFF.